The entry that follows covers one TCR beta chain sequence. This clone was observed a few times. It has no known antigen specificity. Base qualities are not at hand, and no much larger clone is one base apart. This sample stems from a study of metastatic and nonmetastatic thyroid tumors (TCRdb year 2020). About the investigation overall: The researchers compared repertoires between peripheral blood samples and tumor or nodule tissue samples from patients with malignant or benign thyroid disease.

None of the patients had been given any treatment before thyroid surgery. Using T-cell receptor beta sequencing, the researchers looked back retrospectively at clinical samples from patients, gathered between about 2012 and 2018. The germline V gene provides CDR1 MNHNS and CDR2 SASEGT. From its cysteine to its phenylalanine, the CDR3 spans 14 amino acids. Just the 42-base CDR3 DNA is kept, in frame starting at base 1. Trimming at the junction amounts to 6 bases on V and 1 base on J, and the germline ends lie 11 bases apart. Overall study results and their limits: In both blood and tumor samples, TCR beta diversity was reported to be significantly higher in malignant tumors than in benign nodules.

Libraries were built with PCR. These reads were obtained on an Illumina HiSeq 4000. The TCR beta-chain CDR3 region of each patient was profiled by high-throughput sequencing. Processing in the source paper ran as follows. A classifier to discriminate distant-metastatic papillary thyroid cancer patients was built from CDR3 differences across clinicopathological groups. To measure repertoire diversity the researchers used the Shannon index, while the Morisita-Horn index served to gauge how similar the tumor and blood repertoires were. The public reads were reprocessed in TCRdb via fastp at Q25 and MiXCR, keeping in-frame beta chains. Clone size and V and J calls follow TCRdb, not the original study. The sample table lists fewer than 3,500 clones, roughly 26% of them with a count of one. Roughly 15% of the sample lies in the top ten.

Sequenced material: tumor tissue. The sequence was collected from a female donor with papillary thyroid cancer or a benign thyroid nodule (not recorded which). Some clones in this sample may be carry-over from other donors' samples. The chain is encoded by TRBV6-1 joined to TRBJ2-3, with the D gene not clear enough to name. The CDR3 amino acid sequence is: CASSVVLGTDTQYF. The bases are TGTGCCAGCAGCGTGGTCTTGGGCACAGATACGCAGTATTTT.